This T cell receptor beta chain was recorded in a study of T cell responses to AZD1222 COVID-19 vaccine. The protocol was immunoSEQ multiplex PCR, while the TCRdb copy is restricted to in-frame clones and leaves out a portion. The table lists 50,000 to 55,000 clones, about 81% of them singletons. The sequence derives from an adult in good health. The material was peripheral blood, obtained on day 0 of AZD1222 vaccination.

The CDR3 DNA reads TGTGCCAGCAGCTTAAGACAGGGGAACACTGAAGCTTTCTTT. It translates to CASSLRQGNTEAFF. The chain carries TRBV5-4 and TRBJ1-1, with 7 bases that match TRBD1. CDR1 is SGHNT, CDR2 YYREEE, per germline (reference sequence). J gave up 1 base and V 2 bases, and 2 bases lay outside the gene matches. There are 14 residues in the CDR3.